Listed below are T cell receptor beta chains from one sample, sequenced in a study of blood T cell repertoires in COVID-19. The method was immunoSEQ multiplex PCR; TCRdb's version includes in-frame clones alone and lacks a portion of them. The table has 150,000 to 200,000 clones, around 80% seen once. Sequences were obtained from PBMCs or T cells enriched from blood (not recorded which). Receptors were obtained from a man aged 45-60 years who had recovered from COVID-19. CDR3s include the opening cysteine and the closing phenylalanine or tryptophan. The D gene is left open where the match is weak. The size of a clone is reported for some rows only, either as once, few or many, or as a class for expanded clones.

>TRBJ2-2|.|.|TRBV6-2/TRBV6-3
CASSYQLAGTGELFF
TGTGCCAGCAGTTATCAGTTAGCCGGCACCGGGGAGCTGTTTTTT
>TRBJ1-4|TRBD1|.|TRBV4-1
CASSQGTGNEKLFF
TGCGCCAGCAGCCAAGGGACAGGGAATGAAAAACTGTTTTTT
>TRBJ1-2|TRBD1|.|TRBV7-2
CASSLERTGVYGYTF
TGTGCCAGCAGCTTAGAGAGGACAGGGGTATACGGCTACACCTTC
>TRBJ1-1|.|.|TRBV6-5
CASNSPQNTEAFF
TGTGCCAGCAATAGTCCCCAGAACACTGAAGCTTTCTTT
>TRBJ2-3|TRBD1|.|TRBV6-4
CASSRRQGLTDTQYF
TGTGCCAGCAGTAGGAGACAGGGATTGACAGATACGCAGTATTTT
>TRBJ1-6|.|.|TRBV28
CASTAGSYNSPLHF
TGTGCCAGCACGGCAGGCTCCTATAATTCACCCCTCCACTTT
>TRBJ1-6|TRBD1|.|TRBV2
CAGGTGQYNSPLHF
TGTGCCGGCGGGACAGGCCAATATAATTCACCCCTCCACTTT
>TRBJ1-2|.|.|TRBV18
CASTPDLGDGYTF
TGTGCCAGCACACCGGACCTCGGGGATGGCTACACCTTC
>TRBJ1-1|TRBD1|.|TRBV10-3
CAISPRQGDTEAFF
TGTGCCATCAGCCCGAGACAGGGAGACACTGAAGCTTTCTTT
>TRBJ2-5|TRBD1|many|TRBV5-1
CASSLDGTAIPTQYF
TGCGCCAGCAGCTTGGATGGGACAGCCATCCCGACCCAGTACTTC
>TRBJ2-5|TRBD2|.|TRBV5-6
CASSLVTSGGPRTQYF
TGTGCCAGCAGCTTGGTGACTAGCGGGGGCCCGCGGACCCAGTACTTC
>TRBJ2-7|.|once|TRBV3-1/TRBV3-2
CASSQDPGATVSYEQYF
TGTGCCAGCAGCCAAGATCCAGGGGCCACTGTTTCCTACGAGCAGTACTTC
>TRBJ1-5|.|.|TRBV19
CASSIGSRHNQPQHF
TGTGCCAGTAGTATAGGATCTCGACACAATCAGCCCCAGCATTTT
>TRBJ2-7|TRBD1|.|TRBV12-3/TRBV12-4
CASSGTGSYEQYF
TGTGCCAGCAGTGGGACAGGTTCGTACGAGCAGTACTTC
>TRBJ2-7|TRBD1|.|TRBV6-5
CASSYTGQGAKQYF
TGTGCCAGCAGTTATACGGGACAGGGGGCAAAGCAGTACTTC
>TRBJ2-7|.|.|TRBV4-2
CASSQDPVGIDEQYF
TGTGCCAGCAGCCAAGATCCAGTGGGCATCGACGAGCAGTACTTC
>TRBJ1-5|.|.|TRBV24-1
CATSDQGQGNQPQHF
TGTGCCACCAGTGATCAGGGGCAGGGCAATCAGCCCCAGCATTTT
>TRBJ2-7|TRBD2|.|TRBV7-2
CASSLALAGGMEQYF
TGTGCCAGCAGCTTAGCTCTTGCGGGGGGGATGGAGCAGTACTTC
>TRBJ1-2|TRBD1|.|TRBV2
CASIIGTGGGYTF
TGTGCCAGCATCATAGGGACAGGAGGGGGCTACACCTTC
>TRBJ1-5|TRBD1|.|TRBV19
CASTLTGVGPQHF
TGTGCCAGTACCTTGACAGGGGTAGGGCCCCAGCATTTT
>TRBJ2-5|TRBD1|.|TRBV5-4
CASSIKGAETQYF
TGTGCCAGCAGCATTAAGGGGGCGGAGACCCAGTACTTC
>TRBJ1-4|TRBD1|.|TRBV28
CASSPRQGPGEKLFF
TGTGCCAGCAGTCCACGACAGGGGCCTGGGGAAAAACTGTTTTTT
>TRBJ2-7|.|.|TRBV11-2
CASSYPAAGVYEQYF
TGTGCCAGCAGCTACCCCGCCGCAGGGGTCTACGAGCAGTACTTC
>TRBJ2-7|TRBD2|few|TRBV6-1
CASSDGTSGGANEQYF
TGTGCCAGCAGTGACGGGACTAGCGGGGGGGCCAACGAGCAGTACTTC
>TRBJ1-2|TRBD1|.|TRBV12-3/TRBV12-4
CASSYGTGSYTF
TGTGCCAGCAGTTACGGGACAGGTTCCTACACCTTC
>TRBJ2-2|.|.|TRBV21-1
CASSRDRARSDTGELFF
TGTGCCAGCAGCCGTGACAGGGCCCGGTCGGACACCGGGGAGCTGTTTTTT
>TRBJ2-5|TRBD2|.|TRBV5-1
CASNRASGEETQYF
TGCGCTTCCAACCGGGCTAGCGGGGAGGAGACCCAGTACTTC
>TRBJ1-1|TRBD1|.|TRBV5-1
CASSSLGQAVTEAFF
TGCGCCAGCAGCTCGTTAGGACAGGCAGTCACTGAAGCTTTCTTT
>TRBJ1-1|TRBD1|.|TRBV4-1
CASSPGQGTAEAFF
TGCGCCAGCAGCCCTGGACAGGGGACGGCAGAAGCTTTCTTT
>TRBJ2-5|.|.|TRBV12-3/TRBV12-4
CASSFGLQETQYF
TGTGCCAGCAGTTTTGGACTCCAAGAGACCCAGTACTTC
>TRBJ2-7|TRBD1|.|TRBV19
CASKSGQGVEQYF
TGTGCCAGTAAATCTGGACAGGGGGTTGAGCAGTACTTC
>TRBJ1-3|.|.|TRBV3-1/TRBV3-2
CASSQGRGSGNTIYF
TGTGCCAGCAGCCAAGGCAGGGGTTCTGGAAACACCATATATTTT
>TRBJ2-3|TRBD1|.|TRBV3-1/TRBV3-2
CASSQRLTGTGPFTQYF
TGTGCCAGCAGCCAACGGCTTACCGGGACAGGTCCGTTTACGCAGTATTTT
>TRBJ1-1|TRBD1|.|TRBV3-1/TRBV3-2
CASSHEGTANTEAFF
TGTGCCAGCAGCCACGAAGGGACAGCGAACACTGAAGCTTTCTTT
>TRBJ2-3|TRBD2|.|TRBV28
CASSLYLSGISTDTQYF
TGTGCCAGCAGTTTATACCTTAGCGGGATCAGCACAGATACGCAGTATTTT
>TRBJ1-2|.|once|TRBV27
CASSLIGDYGYTF
TGTGCCAGCAGTTTAATAGGGGACTATGGCTACACCTTC
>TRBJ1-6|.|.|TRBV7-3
CASSALSLGNSPLHF
TGTGCCAGCAGCGCTCTCAGCCTCGGGAATTCACCCCTCCACTTT
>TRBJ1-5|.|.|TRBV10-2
CASKGTQANQPQHF
TGCGCCAGCAAAGGGACACAGGCCAATCAGCCCCAGCATTTT
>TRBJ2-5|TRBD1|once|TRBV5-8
CASSPGQGIRETQYF
TGTGCCAGCAGCCCCGGACAGGGAATTCGAGAGACCCAGTACTTC
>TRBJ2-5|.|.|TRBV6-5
CASSPGGAIETQYF
TGTGCCAGCAGTCCGGGGGGCGCGATAGAGACCCAGTACTTC
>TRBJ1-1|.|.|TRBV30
CAWSSGTQNTEAFF
TGTGCCTGGAGTTCCGGGACACAGAACACTGAAGCTTTCTTT
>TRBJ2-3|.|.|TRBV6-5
CASSYAASTSTDTQYF
TGTGCCAGCAGTTACGCGGCGTCGACTAGCACAGATACGCAGTATTTT
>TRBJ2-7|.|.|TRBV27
CASSTRDSRGGYEQYF
TGTGCCAGCTCTACTAGGGACAGCAGGGGAGGCTACGAGCAGTACTTC
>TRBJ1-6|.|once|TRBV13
CASSPTGTQPSPLHF
TGTGCCAGCAGCCCCACCGGGACTCAGCCCTCACCCCTCCACTTT
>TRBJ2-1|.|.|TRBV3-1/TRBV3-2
CASTGGGTGYNEQFF
TGTGCCAGCACCGGAGGAGGAACAGGGTACAATGAGCAGTTCTTC
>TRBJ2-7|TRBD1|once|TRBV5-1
CASSLGTGNSYEQYF
TGCGCCAGCAGCTTGGGGACAGGGAACTCCTACGAGCAGTACTTC
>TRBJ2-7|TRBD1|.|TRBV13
CASSLEGDSTYEQYF
TGTGCCAGCAGCTTAGAGGGGGACAGTACCTACGAGCAGTACTTC
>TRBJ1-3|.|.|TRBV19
CASSEQLSGNTIYF
TGTGCCAGTAGTGAACAGCTTTCTGGAAACACCATATATTTT
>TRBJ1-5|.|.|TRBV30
CAWSVGGYSNQPQHF
TGTGCCTGGAGTGTTGGAGGGTATAGCAATCAGCCCCAGCATTTT
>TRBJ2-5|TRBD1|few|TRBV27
CASSFIGQGEVGTQYF
TGTGCCAGCAGTTTTATTGGACAGGGGGAGGTCGGGACCCAGTACTTC
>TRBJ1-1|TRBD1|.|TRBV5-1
CASSWDRGLTEAFF
TGCGCCAGCAGCTGGGACAGGGGGTTGACTGAAGCTTTCTTT
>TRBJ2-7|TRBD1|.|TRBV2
CASSEHRDRVYEQYF
TGTGCCAGCAGTGAACACCGGGACAGGGTCTACGAGCAGTACTTC
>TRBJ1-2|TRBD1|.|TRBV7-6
CASSLPSSGQGNFSF
TGTGCCAGCAGCTTGCCCTCTTCGGGACAGGGGAATTTCTCCTTC
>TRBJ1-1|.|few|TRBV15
CATSRDSGHSKNTEAFF
TGTGCCACCAGCAGAGATTCGGGACACAGCAAGAACACTGAAGCTTTCTTT
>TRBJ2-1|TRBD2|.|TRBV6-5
CASSRGGPLAEQFF
TGTGCCAGCAGCCGGGGGGGGCCCCTTGCTGAGCAGTTCTTC
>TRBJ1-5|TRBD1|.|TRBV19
CASKLDRASNQPQHF
TGTGCCAGTAAGCTGGACAGGGCGAGCAATCAGCCCCAGCATTTT
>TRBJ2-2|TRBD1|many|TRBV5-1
CASSGTGGNGELFF
TGCGCCAGCAGCGGCACAGGGGGCAACGGGGAGCTGTTTTTT